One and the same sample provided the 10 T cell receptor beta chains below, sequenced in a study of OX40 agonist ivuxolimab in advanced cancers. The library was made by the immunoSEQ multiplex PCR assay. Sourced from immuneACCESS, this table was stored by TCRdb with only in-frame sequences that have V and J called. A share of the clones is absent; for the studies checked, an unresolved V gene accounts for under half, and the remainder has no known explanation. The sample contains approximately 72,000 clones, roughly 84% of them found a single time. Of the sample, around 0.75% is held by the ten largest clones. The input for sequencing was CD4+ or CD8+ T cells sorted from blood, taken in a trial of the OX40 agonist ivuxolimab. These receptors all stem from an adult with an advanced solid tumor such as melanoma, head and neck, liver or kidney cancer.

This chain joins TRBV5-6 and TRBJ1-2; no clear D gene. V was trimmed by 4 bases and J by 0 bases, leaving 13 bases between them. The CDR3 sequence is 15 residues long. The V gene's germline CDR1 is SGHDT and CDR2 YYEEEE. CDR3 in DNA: TGTGCCAGCAGCCCCCTGGGCGCCACTAACTATGGCTACACCTTC. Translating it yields CASSPLGATNYGYTF.

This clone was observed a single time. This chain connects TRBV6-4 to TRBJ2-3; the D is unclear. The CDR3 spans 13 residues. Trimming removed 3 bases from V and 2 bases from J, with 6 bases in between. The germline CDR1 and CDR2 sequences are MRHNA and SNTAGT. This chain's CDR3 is CASSEDNTDTQYF. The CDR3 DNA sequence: TGTGCCAGCAGTGAAGACAACACAGATACGCAGTATTTT.

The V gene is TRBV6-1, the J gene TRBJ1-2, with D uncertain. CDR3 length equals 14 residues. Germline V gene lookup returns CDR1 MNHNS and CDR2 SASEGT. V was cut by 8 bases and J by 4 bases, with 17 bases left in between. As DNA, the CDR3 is TGTGCCAGCTCGTCCGACTGGCTCGGCTATGGCTACACCTTC. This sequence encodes CASSSDWLGYGYTF.

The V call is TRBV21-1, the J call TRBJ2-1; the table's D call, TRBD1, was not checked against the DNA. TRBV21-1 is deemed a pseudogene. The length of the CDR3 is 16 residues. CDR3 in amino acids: CASRPQGANPYNEQFF. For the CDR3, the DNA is TGTGCCAGCAGACCTCAGGGGGCCAATCCTTACAATGAGCAGTTCTTC.

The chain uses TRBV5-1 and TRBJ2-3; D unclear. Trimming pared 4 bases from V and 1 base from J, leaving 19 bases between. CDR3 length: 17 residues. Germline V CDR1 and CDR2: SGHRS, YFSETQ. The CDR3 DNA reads TGCGCCAGCAGCCCGTTCCCCAACCGGATTGGCACAGATACGCAGTATTTT. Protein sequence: CASSPFPNRIGTDTQYF.

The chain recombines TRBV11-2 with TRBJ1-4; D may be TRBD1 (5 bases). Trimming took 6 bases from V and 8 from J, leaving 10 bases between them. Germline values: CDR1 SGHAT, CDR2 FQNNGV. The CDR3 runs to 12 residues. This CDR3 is CASSEPGEKLFF. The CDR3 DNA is TGTGCCAGCAGTGAACCAGGGGAAAAACTGTTTTTT.

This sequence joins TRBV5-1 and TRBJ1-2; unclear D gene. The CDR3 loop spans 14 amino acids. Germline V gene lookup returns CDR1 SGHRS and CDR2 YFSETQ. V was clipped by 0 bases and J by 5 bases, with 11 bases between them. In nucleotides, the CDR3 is TGCGCCAGCAGCTTGGAGGGTTTTTCGTATGGCTACACCTTC. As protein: CASSLEGFSYGYTF.

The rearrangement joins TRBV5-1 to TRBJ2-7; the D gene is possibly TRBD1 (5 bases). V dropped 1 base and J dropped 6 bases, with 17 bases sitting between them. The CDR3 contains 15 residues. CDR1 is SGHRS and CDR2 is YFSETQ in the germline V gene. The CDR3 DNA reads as TGCGCCAGCAGCTTGAGTTTTCAGGGTAAACGCGAGCAGTACTTC. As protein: CASSLSFQGKREQYF.

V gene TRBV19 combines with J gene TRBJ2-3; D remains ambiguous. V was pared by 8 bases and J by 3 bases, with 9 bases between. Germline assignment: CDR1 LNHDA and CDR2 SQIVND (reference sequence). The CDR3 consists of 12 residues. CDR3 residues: CASGLPTDTQYF. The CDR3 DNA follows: TGTGCCAGTGGATTGCCGACAGATACGCAGTATTTT.

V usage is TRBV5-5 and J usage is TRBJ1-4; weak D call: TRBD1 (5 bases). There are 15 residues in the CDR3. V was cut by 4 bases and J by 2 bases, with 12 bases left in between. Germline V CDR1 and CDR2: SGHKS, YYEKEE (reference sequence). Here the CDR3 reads CASSPGGSTNEKLFF. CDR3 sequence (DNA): TGTGCCAGCAGCCCCGGGGGTTCGACTAATGAAAAACTGTTTTTT.